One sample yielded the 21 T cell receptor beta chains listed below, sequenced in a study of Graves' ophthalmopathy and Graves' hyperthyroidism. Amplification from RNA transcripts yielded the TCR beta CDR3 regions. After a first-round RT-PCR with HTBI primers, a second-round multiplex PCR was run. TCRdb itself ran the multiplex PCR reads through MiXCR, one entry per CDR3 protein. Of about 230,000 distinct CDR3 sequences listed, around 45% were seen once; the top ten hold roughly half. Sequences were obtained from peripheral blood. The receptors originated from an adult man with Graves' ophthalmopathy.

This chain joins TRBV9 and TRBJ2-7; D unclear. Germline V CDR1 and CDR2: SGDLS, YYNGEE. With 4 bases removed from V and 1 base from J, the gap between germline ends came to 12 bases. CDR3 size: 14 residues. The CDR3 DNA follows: TGTGCCAGCAGCCCCCCCCCCGGATCCTACGAGCAGTACTTC. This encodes CASSPPPGSYEQYF.

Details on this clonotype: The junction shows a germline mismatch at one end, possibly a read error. The CDR3 protein is CASSLPDGAYEQYF. The CDR3 coding sequence is TGTGCCAGCAGCCTCCCGGACGGAGCCTACGAGCAGTACTTC. The chain has TRBV4-1 and TRBJ2-7; D unclear. Germline V gene data show CDR1 as MGHRA and CDR2 as YSYEKL. The CDR3 loop spans 14 amino acids.

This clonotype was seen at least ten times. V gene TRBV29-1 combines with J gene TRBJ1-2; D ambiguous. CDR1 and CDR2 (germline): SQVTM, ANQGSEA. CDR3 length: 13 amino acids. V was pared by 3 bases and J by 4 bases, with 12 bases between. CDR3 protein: CSVDEGVFYGYTF. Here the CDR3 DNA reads TGCAGCGTTGACGAAGGCGTGTTCTATGGCTACACCTTC.

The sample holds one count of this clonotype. The CDR3 is CASSSPGQGRTGELFF. CDR3 DNA: TGTGCCAGCAGTTCACCGGGACAGGGGCGCACCGGGGAGCTGTTTTTT. V gene TRBV12-3 or TRBV12-4 combines with J gene TRBJ2-2; 10 bases are a match to TRBD1. Losses at the gene ends were 4 bases for V and 4 bases for J; bases not matched to a gene: 6. CDR3 length equals 16 residues.

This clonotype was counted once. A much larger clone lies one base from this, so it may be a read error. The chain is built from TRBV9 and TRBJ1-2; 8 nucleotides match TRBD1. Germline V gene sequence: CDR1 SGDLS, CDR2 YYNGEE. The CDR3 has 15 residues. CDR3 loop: CASGVGAGGAYGYTF. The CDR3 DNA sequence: TGTGCCAGCGGCGTAGGGGCAGGGGGCGCCTATGGCTACACCTTC.

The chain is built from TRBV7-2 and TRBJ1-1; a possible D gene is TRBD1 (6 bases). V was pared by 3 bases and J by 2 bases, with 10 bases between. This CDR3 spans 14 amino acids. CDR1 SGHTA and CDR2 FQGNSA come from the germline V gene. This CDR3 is CASSFGGINTEAFF. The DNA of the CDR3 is TGTGCCAGCAGCTTTGGGGGCATCAACACTGAAGCTTTCTTT.

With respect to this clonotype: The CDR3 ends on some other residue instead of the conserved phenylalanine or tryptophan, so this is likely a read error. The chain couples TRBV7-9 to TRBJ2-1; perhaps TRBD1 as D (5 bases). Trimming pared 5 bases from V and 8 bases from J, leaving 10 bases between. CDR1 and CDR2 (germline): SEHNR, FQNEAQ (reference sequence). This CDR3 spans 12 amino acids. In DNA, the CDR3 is TGTGCCAGCAGCAGGTTAGGGGATGAGCAGTTCCTC. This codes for CASSRLGDEQFL.

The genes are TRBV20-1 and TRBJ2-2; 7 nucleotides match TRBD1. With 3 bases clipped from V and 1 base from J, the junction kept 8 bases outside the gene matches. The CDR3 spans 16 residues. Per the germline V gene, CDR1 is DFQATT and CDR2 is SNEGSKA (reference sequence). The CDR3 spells CSASPETGLNTGELFF. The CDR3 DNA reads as TGCAGTGCTAGTCCCGAGACAGGGTTGAACACCGGGGAGCTGTTTTTT.

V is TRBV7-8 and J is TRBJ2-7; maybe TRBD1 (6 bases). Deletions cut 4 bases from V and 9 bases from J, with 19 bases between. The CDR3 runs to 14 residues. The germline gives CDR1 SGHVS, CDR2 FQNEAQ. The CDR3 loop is CASSSSQGEGVQYF. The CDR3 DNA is TGTGCCAGCAGCTCCTCACAGGGAGAAGGTGTGCAGTACTTC.

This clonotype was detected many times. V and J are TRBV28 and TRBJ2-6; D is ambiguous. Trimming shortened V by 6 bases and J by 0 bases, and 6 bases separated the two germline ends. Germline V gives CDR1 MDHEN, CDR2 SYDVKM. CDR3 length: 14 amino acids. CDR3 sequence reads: CASSPSSGANVLTF. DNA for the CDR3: TGTGCCAGCAGCCCTAGCTCTGGGGCCAACGTCCTGACTTTC. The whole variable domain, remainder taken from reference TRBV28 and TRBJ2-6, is DVKVTQSSRYLVKRTGEKVFLECVQDMDHENMFWYRQDPGLGLRLIYFSYDVKMKEKGDIPEGYSVSREKKERFSLILESASTNQTSMYLCASSPSSGANVLTFGAGSRLTVL.

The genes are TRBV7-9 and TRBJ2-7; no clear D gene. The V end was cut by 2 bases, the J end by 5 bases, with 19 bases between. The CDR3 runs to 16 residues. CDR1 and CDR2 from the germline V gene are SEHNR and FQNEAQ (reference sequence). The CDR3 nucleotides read TGTGCCAGCAGCTTAATTGCATTCTCAGACCTTAACGAGCAGTACTTC. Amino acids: CASSLIAFSDLNEQYF.

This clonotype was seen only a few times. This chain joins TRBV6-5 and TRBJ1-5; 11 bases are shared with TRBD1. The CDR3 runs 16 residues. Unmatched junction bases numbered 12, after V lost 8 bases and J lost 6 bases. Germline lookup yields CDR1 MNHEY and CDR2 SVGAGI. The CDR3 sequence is CASRPTGQGAGQPQHF. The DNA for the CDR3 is TGTGCCAGCCGCCCCACCGGACAGGGGGCTGGTCAGCCCCAGCATTTT.

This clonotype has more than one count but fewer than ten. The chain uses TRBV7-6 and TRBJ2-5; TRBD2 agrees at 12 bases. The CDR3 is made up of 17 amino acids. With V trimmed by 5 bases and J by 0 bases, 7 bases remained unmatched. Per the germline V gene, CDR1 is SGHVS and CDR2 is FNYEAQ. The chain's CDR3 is CASSNRTSGDYQETQYF. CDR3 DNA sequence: TGTGCCAGCAGCAACAGGACTAGCGGGGATTACCAAGAGACCCAGTACTTC.

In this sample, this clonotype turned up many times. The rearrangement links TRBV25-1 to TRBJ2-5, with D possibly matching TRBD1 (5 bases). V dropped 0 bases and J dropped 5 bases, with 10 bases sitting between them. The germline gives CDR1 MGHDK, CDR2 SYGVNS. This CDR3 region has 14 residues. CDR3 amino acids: CASSEYGNRETQYF. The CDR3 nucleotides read TGTGCCAGCAGTGAATACGGTAACAGGGAGACCCAGTACTTC.

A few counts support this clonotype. CDR3 sequence reads: CASRGGTGGYEQYF. CDR3 nucleotide sequence: TGTGCCAGCAGGGGCGGCACAGGGGGCTACGAGCAGTACTTC. The chain recombines TRBV7-9 with TRBJ2-7; 8 bases are shared with TRBD1. The CDR3 runs 14 residues. After removal of 6 bases from V and 3 bases from J, the junction contained 7 bases not matched to a gene. CDR1 SEHNR and CDR2 FQNEAQ come from the germline V gene (reference sequence).

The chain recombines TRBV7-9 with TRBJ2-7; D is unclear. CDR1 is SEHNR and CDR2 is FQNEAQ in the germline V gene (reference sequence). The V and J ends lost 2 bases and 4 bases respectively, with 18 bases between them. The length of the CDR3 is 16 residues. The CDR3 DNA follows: TGTGCCAGCAGCTTATCGAGCGCTAACTGGCAGTACGAGCAGTACTTC. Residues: CASSLSSANWQYEQYF.

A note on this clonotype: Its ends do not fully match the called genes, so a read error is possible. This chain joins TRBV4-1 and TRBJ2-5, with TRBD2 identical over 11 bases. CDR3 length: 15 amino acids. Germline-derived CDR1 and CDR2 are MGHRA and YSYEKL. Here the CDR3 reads CASSSSGTSGETQYF. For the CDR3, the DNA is TGTGCCAGCAGCTCCTCCGGGACTAGCGGCGAGACCCAGTACTTC.

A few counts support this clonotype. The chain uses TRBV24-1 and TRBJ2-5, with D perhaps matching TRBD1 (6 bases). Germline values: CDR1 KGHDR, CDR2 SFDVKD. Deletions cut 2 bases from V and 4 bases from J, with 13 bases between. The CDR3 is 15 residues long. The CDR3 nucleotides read TGTGCCACCAGTGATTCATCAGGGGTTGGAGAGACCCAGTACTTC. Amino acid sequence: CATSDSSGVGETQYF.

CDR3 sequence reads: CASSLRGRTAEAFF. The DNA for the CDR3 is TGTGCCAGCAGCTTAAGGGGTCGGACGGCTGAAGCTTTCTTT. This rearrangement joins TRBV6-5 to TRBJ1-1, with a possible D match to TRBD1 (5 bases). From germline, CDR1 is MNHEY and CDR2 SVGAGI. Deletions cut 6 bases from V and 6 bases from J, with 17 bases between. The CDR3 is 14 residues long.

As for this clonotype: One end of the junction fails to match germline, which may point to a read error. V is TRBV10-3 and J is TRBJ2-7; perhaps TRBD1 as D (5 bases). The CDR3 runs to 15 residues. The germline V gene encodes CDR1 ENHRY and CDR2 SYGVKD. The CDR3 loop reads CTISDSRTRVYEQYF. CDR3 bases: TGTACCATCAGTGATTCCAGGACAAGAGTATACGAGCAGTACTTC.

The chain's CDR3 is CATRGTNTEAFF. CDR3 DNA: TGTGCCACCAGGGGTACGAACACTGAAGCTTTCTTT. V is TRBV28 and J is TRBJ1-1, with a weak D call TRBD1 (6 bases). From germline, CDR1 is MDHEN and CDR2 SYDVKM. V lost 10 bases to trimming and J lost 1 base, with 10 bases between them. This CDR3 comprises 12 residues.